This T cell receptor (beta chain) was profiled in a study of blood T cells in healthy people across ages (dated by TCRdb to the mid-2010s). At the level of the whole study: In model experiments, roughly one uniquely barcoded TCR beta cDNA molecule per two T cells was captured by template switching. Using the same blood draw, the study looked at two additional independent replicas of 1 million unique cDNA reads for two donors, one aged 18 to 29 and the other aged 80 or older. Donors were grouped into four age groups: young (average approximately 16 years), middle-aged (under 40), aged (around 56) and long-lived (about 90). Age-related changes in TCR beta repertoire diversity were measured in the study by deep sequencing normalized with unique cDNA molecular identifiers. Donors of different ages were randomly distributed across sequencing lanes to avoid experimental bias.

The roughly 38 donors, aged 6 to 90 years, were systemically healthy Caucasian individuals from Russia. Each donor gave roughly 9 milliliters of peripheral blood, drawn into EDTA-treated Vacutainer tubes. PBMCs were isolated by Ficoll-Paque density-gradient centrifugation, with at least 6 million obtained per sample. Trizol reagent was used to extract total RNA from the PBMCs, yielding at least 5.5 micrograms per sample. Naive CD45RAhigh/CD27high T cell percentages were measured by flow cytometry on a PBMC aliquot from every donor. The library was made by 5' RACE. The sequencing machine was an Illumina HiSeq 2500. A second PCR of roughly 6 to 12 cycles was performed with a sample-barcoded 5' primer and a J-beta primer mix. A template-switch 5' adaptor carrying 12 random nucleotides introduced a unique molecular identifier onto each TCR beta cDNA molecule. At least 2.5 million CDR3-containing paired-end reads were obtained from each sample. First-strand cDNA was synthesized from all RNA with the Mint cDNA synthesis kit, primed by a TRBC-specific oligonucleotide. Following uracil-DNA glycosylase treatment, all cDNA underwent a first 18-cycle PCR with the universal primers M1SS and BC2_uni_R. Processing in the source paper ran as follows. Normalization of each sample was performed by random selection of 1 million high-quality reads, each carrying a distinct molecular identifier. Reads sharing molecular identifiers were discarded rather than binned into consensus sequences. MiTCR, with a Q25 quality threshold and the strictest error-elimination algorithm, was used for CDR3 identification, clonotype clustering and error correction. A nonparametric unseen species model with Euler transformation was used to estimate a lower bound on total TCR beta diversity. TCRdb reprocessing: public reads trimmed at Q25 with fastp, clones called with MiXCR, in-frame beta chains kept. Rows are combined by CDR3 protein, so each entry shows the most common genes and DNA. The V and J calls, along with clone size, are taken from TCRdb and not from the paper's own processing. For this sample there are around 870,000 distinct CDR3 sequences; about 28% appear just once. The ten largest clones capture 17% of the sample.

This clonotype was detected ten times or more. The antigen this receptor binds is unknown. Base qualities are not at hand, and no much larger clone is one base apart. General conclusions and limits of the study: Observed TCR beta diversity correlated strongly with the percentage of naive T cells measured by flow cytometry. As age increased, observed TCR beta diversity per million T cells dropped in a roughly linear way, and a significant reduction was already evident by age around 41. Compared with the aged group, the long-lived group had more naive CD4+ T cells, fewer expanded clones and increased TCR diversity, a pattern suggesting age selection. Estimates of total diversity based on one million sequenced T cells were regarded as lower bounds and as underestimates. Since profiling was done on bulk unsorted PBMCs, naive and antigen-experienced compartments could not be conclusively compared. The CMV infection status of donors was not known, potentially confounding age-related changes in expanded clonotypes.

This clonotype was obtained from a woman aged 80 or over in good health. The sample taken for sequencing was blood.

The sequenced DNA: TGTGCCAGCAGCCAAGTCCCGACAGGGGGCTCTAACTATGGCTACACCTTC. This gives the protein CASSQVPTGGSNYGYTF. This receptor chain uses TRBV14 and TRBJ1-2; TRBD1 fits 10 bases in the junction. Spanning cysteine to phenylalanine, the CDR3 consists of 17 amino acids. Of the read, only the CDR3 DNA is kept; its 51 bases are in frame from base 1. The germline V gene specifies SGHDN as CDR1 and FVKESK as CDR2. Trimming takes 1 base off V and 0 bases off J; junction bases not matched to a gene: 5. The variable domain in full, with residues beyond the CDR3 obtained from the reference TRBV14 and TRBJ1-2 genes, is EAGVTQFPSHSVIEKGQTVTLRCDPISGHDNLYWYRRVMGKEIKFLLHFVKESKQDESGMPNNRFLAERTGGTYSTLKVQPAELEDSGVYFCASSQVPTGGSNYGYTFGSGTRLTVV.